This T cell receptor beta chain came from a study of cytomegalovirus exposure and HLA in healthy donors. Study overall: The study placed approximately 80% of its approximately 380 genotyped donors in the Caucasian-associated ancestry cluster. Findings and caveats of the study: Most TCR sequences proved rare, with some public TCRs found in many donors. There were reportedly fewer N-insertions in an Asian-associated ancestry cluster than the roughly 670-donor mean, in a later analysis.

13 Jbeta primers and 60 Vbeta primers were used for the PCR. Original processing methods: Among the unique TCR beta chains that a later analysis counted, about 84 million in all, around 11 million were shared. The repertoire was sequenced with immunoSEQ multiplex PCR; TCRdb's copy has only in-frame clones and lacks some. V and J calls and clone size are given by that table; D and trimming were obtained from the DNA. Of about 130,000 clones listed, 74% are singletons. Germline assignment: CDR1 LGHNA and CDR2 YNFKEQ. This CDR3 spans 15 amino acids. V shed 1 base and J shed 1 base, with 8 bases lying between them. On this clone itself: Its target is unknown.

The sample was PBMCs. The J gene is TRBJ1-5, the V gene TRBV4-2, with D possibly being TRBD1 (5 bases). The clonotype comes from a woman aged 45-60 years in good health and CMV-seropositive. This CDR3 is CASSQVAGSNQPQHF. CDR3 bases: TGTGCCAGCAGCCAAGTTGCAGGGAGCAATCAGCCCCAGCATTTT.